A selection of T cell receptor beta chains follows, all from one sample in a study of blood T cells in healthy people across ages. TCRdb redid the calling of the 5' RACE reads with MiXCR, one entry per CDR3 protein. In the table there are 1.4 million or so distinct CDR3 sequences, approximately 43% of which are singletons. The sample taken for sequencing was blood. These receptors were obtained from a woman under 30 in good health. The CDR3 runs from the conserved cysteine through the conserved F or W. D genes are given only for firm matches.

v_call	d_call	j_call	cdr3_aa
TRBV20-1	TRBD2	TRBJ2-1	CSARSGLAGVNEQFF
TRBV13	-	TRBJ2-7	CASSSYPSYEQYF
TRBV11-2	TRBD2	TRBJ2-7	CASTTLKRGASPYEQYF
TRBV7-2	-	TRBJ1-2	CASSLAGNGYTF
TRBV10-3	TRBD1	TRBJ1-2	CAITGTGYGYTF
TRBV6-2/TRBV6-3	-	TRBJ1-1	CASTHPVGQNTEAFF
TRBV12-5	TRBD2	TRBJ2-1	CASASTSGVANGQFF
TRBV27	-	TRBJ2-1	CASSTLAYNEQFF
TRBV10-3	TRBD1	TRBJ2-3	CAVRGTGLEDTQYF
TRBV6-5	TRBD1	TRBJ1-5	CASSTDRLNQPQHF
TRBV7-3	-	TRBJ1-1	CASSLGSGAEAFF
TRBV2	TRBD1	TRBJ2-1	CASSERLPGQKQFF
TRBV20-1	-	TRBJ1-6	CSARPLAGDNSPLHF
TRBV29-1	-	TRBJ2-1	CSVTGKYGSYNEQFF
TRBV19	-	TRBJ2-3	CASKNGGGPDTQYF
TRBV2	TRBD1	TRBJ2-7	CASKDRGNEQYF
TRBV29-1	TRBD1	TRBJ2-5	CSATGAQETQYF
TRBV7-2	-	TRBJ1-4	CASSLSGPREKLFF
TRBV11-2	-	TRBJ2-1	CASSLQHSVVEQFF
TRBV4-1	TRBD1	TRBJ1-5	CASSQTGGRSNQPQHF
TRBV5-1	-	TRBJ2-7	CASSMGDRYEQYF
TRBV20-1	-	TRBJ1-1	CSARSGENPGTEAFF
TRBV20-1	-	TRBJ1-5	CSAARRGNQPQHF
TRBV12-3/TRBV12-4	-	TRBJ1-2	CASSLGATYGYTF
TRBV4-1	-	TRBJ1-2	CASSQPGTNYGYTF
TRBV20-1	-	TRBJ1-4	CSANRRPNEKLFF
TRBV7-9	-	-	CAGIPTGAAYEQYF
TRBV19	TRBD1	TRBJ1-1	CASSTDSVTGEHTEAFF
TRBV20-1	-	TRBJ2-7	CSARTQGGIHEQYF
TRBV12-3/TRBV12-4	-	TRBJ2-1	CASSSSGVGQFF
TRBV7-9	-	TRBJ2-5	CASSLGGTTKETQYF
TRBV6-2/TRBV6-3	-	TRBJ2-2	CASSQYINTGELFF
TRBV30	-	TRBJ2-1	CAWGDNYNEQFF
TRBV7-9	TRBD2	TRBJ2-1	CASSLTREAGVPNEQFF
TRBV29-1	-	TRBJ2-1	CSGGLQGRPFF
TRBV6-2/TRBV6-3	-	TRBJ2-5	CASNPGTFAARTYNEQYF
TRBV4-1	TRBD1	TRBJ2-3	CASRLPGTGRGTDTQYF